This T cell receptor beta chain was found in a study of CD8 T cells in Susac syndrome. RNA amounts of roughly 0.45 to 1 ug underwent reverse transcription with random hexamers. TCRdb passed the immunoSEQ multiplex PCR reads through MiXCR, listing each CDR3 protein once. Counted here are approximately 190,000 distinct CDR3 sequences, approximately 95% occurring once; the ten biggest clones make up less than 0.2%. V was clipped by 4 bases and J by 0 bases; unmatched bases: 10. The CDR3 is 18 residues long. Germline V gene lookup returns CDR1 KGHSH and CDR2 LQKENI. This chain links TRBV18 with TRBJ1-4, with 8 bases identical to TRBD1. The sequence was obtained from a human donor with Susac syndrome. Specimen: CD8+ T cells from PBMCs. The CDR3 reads CASSQTGTGGSTNEKLFF. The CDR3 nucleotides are TGTGCCAGCTCACAAACCGGGACAGGTGGTTCAACTAATGAAAAACTGTTTTTT.